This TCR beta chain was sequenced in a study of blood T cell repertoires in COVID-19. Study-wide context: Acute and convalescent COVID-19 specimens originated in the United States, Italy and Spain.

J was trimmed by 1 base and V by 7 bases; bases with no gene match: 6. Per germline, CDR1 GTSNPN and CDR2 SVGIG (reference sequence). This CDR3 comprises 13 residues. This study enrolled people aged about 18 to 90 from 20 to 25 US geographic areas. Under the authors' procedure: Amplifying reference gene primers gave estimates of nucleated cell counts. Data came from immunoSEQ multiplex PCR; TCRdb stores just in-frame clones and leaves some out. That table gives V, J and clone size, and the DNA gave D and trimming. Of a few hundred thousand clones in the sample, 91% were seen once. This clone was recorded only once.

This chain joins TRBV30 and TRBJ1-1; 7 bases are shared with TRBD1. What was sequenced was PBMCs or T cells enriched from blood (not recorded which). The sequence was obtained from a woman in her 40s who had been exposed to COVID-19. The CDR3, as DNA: TGTGCCTTCGGACAGGCGACGAACACTGAAGCTTTCTTT. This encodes CAFGQATNTEAFF.